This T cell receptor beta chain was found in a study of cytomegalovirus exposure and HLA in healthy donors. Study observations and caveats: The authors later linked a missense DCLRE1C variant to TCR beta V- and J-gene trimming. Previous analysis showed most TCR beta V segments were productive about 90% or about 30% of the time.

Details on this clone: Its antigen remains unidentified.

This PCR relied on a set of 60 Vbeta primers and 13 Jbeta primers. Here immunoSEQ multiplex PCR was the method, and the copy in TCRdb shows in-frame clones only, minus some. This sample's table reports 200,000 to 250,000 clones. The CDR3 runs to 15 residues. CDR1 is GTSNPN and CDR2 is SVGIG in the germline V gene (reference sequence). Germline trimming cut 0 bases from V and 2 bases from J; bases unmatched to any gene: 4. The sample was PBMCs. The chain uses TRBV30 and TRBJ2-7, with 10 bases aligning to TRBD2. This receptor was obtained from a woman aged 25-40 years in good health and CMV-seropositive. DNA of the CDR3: TGTGCCTGGAGTGTATCCCTAGCGGGAGCCTACGAGCAGTACTTC. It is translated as CAWSVSLAGAYEQYF. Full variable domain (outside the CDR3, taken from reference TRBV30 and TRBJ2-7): SQTIHQWPATLVQPVGSPLSLECTVEGTSNPNLYWYRQAAGRGLQLLFYSVGIGQISSEVPQNLSASRPQDRQFILSSKKLLLSDSGFYLCAWSVSLAGAYEQYFGPGTRLTVT.